This T cell receptor beta chain was sequenced during a study of blood T cell repertoires in COVID-19. Germline V CDR1 and CDR2: PRHDT, FYEKMQ (reference sequence). V lost 4 bases and J lost 4; bases outside the gene matches: 10. This CDR3 region has 17 residues. In the original workflow: Scientists estimated how many nucleated cells there were by amplifying reference gene primers. This table comes from immunoSEQ multiplex PCR, and its TCRdb copy is limited to in-frame clones, with some not included. V, J and clone size are those of that table, while D and trimming were read from the DNA. The sample carries about 370,000 clones, more than 70% recorded once. One Seattle source followed patients from active infection through their disease course. This clone was seen a single time.

Sequences were obtained from peripheral blood. The sequence came from a young woman with COVID-19, enrolled during active disease. This chain connects TRBV13 to TRBJ2-2, with 9 bases fitting TRBD2. Written as DNA, the CDR3 is TGTGCCAGCAGCTCCCGCGGCGGGGGGGCGGGCACCGGGGAGCTGTTTTTT. This encodes CASSSRGGGAGTGELFF.